This T cell receptor beta chain comes out of a study of Ad26.COV2.S vaccination and SARS-CoV-2 variants. Study-level information: Intramuscular Ad26.COV2.S doses were given once or twice, 56 days apart.

Germline assignment: CDR1 SSHAT and CDR2 FNYEAQ (reference sequence). This CDR3 comprises 13 residues. V was clipped by 2 bases and J by 4 bases, with 9 bases between them. Profiled with immunoSEQ multiplex PCR; TCRdb holds only in-frame clones, not every one. The table includes some 450,000 clones, 90% detected once. About this clone itself: Its antigen is unidentified.

Study-level findings and limits: Recipients given vaccine exceeded placebo recipients in spike-specific TCR breadth.

Treatment indicated: approximately 18 received Ad26.COV2.S at low or high dose, single or two shots; roughly 5 received placebo; per-sample allocation not given. Day 63 after the first injection of vaccine or placebo was the sampling time. An Ad26 vector expressing Wuhan-strain SARS-CoV-2 spike served as the vaccine. The sequence was collected from a person between 18 and 59 years old who received the Ad26.COV2.S COVID-19 vaccine or a placebo. This specimen was peripheral blood, taken in a trial of Ad26.COV2.S vaccine versus placebo. V usage is TRBV7-7 and J usage is TRBJ2-7, with D perhaps matching TRBD1 (5 bases). The CDR3 DNA follows: TGTGCCAGCAGCTTATTTCAGGGTTACGAGCAGTACTTC. This sequence encodes CASSLFQGYEQYF. The full variable domain, its missing parts supplied by reference TRBV7-7 and TRBJ2-7, is GAGVSQSPRYKVTKRGQDVTLRCDPISSHATLYWYQQALGQGPEFLTYFNYEAQPDKSGLPSDRFSAERPEGSISTLTIQRTEQRDSAMYRCASSLFQGYEQYFGPGTRLTVT.